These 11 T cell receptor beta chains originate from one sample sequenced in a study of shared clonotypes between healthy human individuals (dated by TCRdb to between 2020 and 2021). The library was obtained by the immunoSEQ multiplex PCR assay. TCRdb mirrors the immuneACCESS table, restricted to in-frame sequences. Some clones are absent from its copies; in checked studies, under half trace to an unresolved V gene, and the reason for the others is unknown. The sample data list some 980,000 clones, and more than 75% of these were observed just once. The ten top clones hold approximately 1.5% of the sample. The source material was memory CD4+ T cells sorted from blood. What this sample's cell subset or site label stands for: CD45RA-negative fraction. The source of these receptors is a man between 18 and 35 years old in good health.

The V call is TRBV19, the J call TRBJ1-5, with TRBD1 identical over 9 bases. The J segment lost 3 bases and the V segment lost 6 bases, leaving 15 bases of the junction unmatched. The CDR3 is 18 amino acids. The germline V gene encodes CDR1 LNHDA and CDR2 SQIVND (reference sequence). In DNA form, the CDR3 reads TGTGCCAGTAGAAGGGGACAGGGCTCTAGCGGTTTCAATCAGCCCCAGCATTTT. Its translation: CASRRGQGSSGFNQPQHF.

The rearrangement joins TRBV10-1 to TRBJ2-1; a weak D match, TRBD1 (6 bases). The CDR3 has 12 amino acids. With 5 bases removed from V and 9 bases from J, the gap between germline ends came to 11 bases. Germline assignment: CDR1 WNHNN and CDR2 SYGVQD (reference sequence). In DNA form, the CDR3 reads TGCGCCAGCAGTTGGGGGCCTGGTGAGCAGTTCTTC. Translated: CASSWGPGEQFF.

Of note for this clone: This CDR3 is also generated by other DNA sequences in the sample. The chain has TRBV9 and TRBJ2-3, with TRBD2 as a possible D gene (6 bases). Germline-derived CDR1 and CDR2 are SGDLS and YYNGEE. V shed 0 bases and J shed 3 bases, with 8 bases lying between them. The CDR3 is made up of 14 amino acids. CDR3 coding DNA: TGTGCCAGCAGCGTAGGGAGGGGAACAGATACGCAGTATTTT. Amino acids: CASSVGRGTDTQYF. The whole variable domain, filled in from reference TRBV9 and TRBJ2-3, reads DSGVTQTPKHLITATGQRVTLRCSPRSGDLSVYWYQQSLDQGLQFLIQYYNGEERAKGNILERFSAQQFPDLHSELNLSSLELGDSALYFCASSVGRGTDTQYFGPGTRLTVL.

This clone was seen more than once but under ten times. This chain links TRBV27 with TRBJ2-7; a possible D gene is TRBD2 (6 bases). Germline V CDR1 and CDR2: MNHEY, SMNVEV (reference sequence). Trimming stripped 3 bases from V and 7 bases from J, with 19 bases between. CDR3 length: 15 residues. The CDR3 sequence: CASSFLRPFGGEQYF. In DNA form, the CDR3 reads TGTGCCAGCAGTTTTTTACGACCGTTTGGGGGGGAGCAGTACTTC.

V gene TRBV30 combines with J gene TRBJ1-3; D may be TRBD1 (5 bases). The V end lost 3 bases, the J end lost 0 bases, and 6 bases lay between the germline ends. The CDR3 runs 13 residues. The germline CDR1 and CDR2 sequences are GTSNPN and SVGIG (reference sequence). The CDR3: CAWRGTSGNTIYF. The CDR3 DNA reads TGTGCCTGGAGGGGGACCTCTGGAAACACCATATATTTT.

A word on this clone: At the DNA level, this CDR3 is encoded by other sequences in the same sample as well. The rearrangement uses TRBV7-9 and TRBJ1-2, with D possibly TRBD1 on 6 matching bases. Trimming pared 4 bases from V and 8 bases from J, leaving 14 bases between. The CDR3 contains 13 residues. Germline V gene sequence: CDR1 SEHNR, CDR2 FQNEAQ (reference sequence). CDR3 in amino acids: CASSYGQGPGYTF. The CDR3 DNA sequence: TGTGCCAGCAGCTACGGGCAGGGGCCCGGCTACACCTTC. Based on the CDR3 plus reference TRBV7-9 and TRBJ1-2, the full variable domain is DTGVSQNPRHKITKRGQNVTFRCDPISEHNRLYWYRQTLGQGPEFLTYFQNEAQLEKSRLLSDRFSAERPKGSFSTLEIQRTEQGDSAMYLCASSYGQGPGYTFGSGTRLTVV.

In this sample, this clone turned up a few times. For the CDR3, the DNA is TGTGCCAGCAGCACCTATCAGCCCCAGCATTTT. Its translation: CASSTYQPQHF. The chain has TRBV21-1 and TRBJ1-5. TRBV21-1 is flagged as a pseudogene. CDR3 length: 11 amino acids.

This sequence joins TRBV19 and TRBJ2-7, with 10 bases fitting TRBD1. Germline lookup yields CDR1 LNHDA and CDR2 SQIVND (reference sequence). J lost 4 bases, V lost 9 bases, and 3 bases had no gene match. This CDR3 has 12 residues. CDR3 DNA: TGTGCCAGCGGGACAGGGGCTTACGAGCAGTACTTC. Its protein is CASGTGAYEQYF.

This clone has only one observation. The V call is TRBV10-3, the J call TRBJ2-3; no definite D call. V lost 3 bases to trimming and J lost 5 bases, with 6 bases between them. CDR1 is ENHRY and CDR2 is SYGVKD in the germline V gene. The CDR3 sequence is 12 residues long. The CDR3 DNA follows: TGTGCCATCAGTGATGGAAAAGATACGCAGTATTTT. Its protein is CAISDGKDTQYF.

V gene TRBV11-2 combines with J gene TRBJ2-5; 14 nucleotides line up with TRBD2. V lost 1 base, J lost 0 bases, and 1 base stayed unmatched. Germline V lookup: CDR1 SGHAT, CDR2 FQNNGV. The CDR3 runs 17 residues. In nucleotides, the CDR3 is TGTGCCAGCAGCTTAGGGGGACTAGCGGGGGACCAAGAGACCCAGTACTTC. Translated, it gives CASSLGGLAGDQETQYF.

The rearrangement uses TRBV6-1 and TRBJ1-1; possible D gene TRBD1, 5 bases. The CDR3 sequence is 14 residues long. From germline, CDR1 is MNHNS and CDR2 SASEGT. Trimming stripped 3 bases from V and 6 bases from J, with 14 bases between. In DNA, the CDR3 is TGTGCCAGCAGTGAGATGGGGGTAAGGCCTGAAGCTTTCTTT. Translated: CASSEMGVRPEAFF.